What follows are 25 T cell receptor beta chains derived from one specimen sequenced in a study of blood T cells in healthy people across ages. Primed by a sample-barcoded 5' primer and a J-beta primer mix, a second PCR proceeded for about 6 to 11 cycles. One entry per CDR3 protein results from TCRdb running MiXCR on the 5' RACE reads. The sample contains about 570,000 distinct CDR3 sequences, about 26% of which appear only once. Sequencing was carried out using blood. These receptors all come from a woman in her 70s in good health.

Of note for this clonotype: A much larger clone lies one base from this, so it may be a read error. The chain recombines TRBV13 with TRBJ2-1; TRBD2 might be the D (5 bases). CDR1 is PRHDT, CDR2 FYEKMQ, per germline (reference sequence). CDR3 size: 13 residues. Trimming stripped 2 bases from V and 8 bases from J, with 10 bases between. The chain's CDR3 is CASSLPYGDEQFF. The CDR3 DNA sequence: TGTGCCAGCAGCTTACCTTACGGGGATGAGCAGTTCTTC.

The V gene is TRBV7-2, the J gene TRBJ2-7, with 13 nucleotides matching TRBD2. The CDR3 spans 17 residues. Germline V lookup: CDR1 SGHTA, CDR2 FQGNSA. Trimming removed 5 bases from V and 6 bases from J; junction bases left unmatched: 13. The CDR3 sequence: CASSTRTSGGGFFEQYF. The CDR3 DNA is TGTGCCAGCAGCACCCGGACTAGCGGGGGAGGGTTCTTCGAGCAGTACTTC.

This clonotype was counted a few times. The V gene is TRBV15, the J gene TRBJ2-5, with TRBD1 identical over 7 bases. Germline CDR1 LNHNV, CDR2 YYDKDF (reference sequence). The V segment lost 3 bases and the J segment 1 base; nucleotides outside the gene matches: 2. CDR3 size: 14 residues. The CDR3 spells CATSRGQIQETQYF. The CDR3 nucleotides read TGTGCCACCAGCAGGGGACAGATCCAAGAGACCCAGTACTTC.

The chain uses TRBV4-1 and TRBJ1-1; a possible D gene is TRBD1 (6 bases). The CDR3 sequence is 15 residues long. Germline values: CDR1 MGHRA, CDR2 YSYEKL. Trimming cost V 0 bases and J 3 bases, with 11 bases left between them. CDR3 loop: CASSQEETGYTEAFF. In DNA, the CDR3 is TGCGCCAGCAGCCAAGAAGAGACAGGTTACACTGAAGCTTTCTTT.

A few counts support this clonotype. For the CDR3, the DNA is TGTGCCAGCAGTGGCAATAGCGGGGGGGCACGATCCTACGAGCAGTACTTC. As protein: CASSGNSGGARSYEQYF. The rearrangement uses TRBV6-1 and TRBJ2-5, with 11 nucleotides matching TRBD2. TRBJ2-7 matches the DNA end more closely, so the J call is doubtful. This CDR3 comprises 17 residues. CDR1 and CDR2 (germline): MNHNS, SASEGT.

A few counts support this clonotype. The chain has TRBV5-1 and TRBJ2-5; no clear D gene. The J call may be mistaken, given a closer DNA end match to TRBJ2-1. This CDR3 has 14 amino acids. CDR1 is SGHRS and CDR2 is YFSETQ in the germline V gene. CDR3 nucleotides: TGCGCCAGCAGGCCTAACTCTGGATGGAATGAGCAGTTCTTC. Encoded protein: CASRPNSGWNEQFF.

CDR3 sequence reads: CATSRSGYTDTQYF. As DNA, the CDR3 is TGTGCCACCAGCAGATCTGGTTACACAGATACGCAGTATTTT. J is TRBJ2-3 and V is TRBV15; D unresolved. Germline loops: CDR1 LNHNV, CDR2 YYDKDF (reference sequence). The CDR3 length is 14 residues. Trimming removed 2 bases from V and 2 bases from J, with 8 bases in between.

This clonotype was seen a few times. V gene TRBV20-1 combines with J gene TRBJ2-4; D perhaps matches TRBD1 (6 bases). The V end was cut by 3 bases, the J end by 9 bases, with 21 bases between. CDR3 size: 15 residues. Germline values: CDR1 DFQATT, CDR2 SNEGSKA (reference sequence). CDR3 residues: CSARANGVGARIQYF. In DNA, the CDR3 is TGCAGTGCTAGGGCGAACGGGGTGGGGGCTCGCATTCAGTACTTC.

The chain employs TRBV6-5 and TRBJ2-5; D not certain. The DNA end favors TRBJ2-7, so the J call may be wrong. The CDR3 extends over 13 amino acids. The V gene's germline CDR1 is MNHEY and CDR2 SVGAGI. The CDR3: CASVSVNTYEQYF. The CDR3 DNA sequence: TGTGCCAGCGTATCAGTTAACACCTACGAGCAGTACTTC.

This clonotype has just a few counts. This chain uses TRBV2 with TRBJ2-1; 8 nucleotides match TRBD1. The better agreement between TRBJ2-5 and the DNA end casts doubt on the J call. CDR3 length: 13 residues. CDR1 is SNHLY, CDR2 FYNNEI, per germline. This CDR3 is CASSPDRAETQYF. CDR3 nucleotides: TGTGCCAGCAGTCCGGACAGGGCTGAGACCCAGTACTTC.

The genes are TRBV4-2 and TRBJ1-1, with TRBD1 as a possible D gene (6 bases). Germline values: CDR1 LGHNA, CDR2 YNFKEQ. This CDR3 contains 14 residues. Trimming shortened V by 1 base and J by 7 bases, and 13 bases separated the two germline ends. CDR3 sequence (DNA): TGTGCCAGCAGCCAAGGCCGCGGACAGTTTGAAGCTTTCTTT. This gives the protein CASSQGRGQFEAFF.

CDR3 sequence: CASSGTGVSEKLFF. CDR3 bases: TGTGCCAGCAGTGGGACCGGGGTCTCCGAAAAACTGTTTTTT. V is TRBV2 and J is TRBJ1-4; no clear D gene. V lost 4 bases to trimming and J lost 8 bases, with 14 bases between them. Germline V gene data show CDR1 as SNHLY and CDR2 as FYNNEI. The CDR3 has 14 amino acids.

This clonotype was observed a handful of times. The V gene is TRBV7-2, the J gene TRBJ2-3, with D maybe TRBD2 (6 bases). This CDR3 has 16 amino acids. Between the trimmed V and J ends, which lost 2 bases and 4 bases, there was a span of 16 bases. CDR1 is SGHTA and CDR2 is FQGNSA in the germline V gene. CDR3 loop: CASSLSGPLISDTQYF. For the CDR3, the DNA is TGTGCCAGCAGCTTAAGCGGGCCCCTTATCTCAGATACGCAGTATTTT. Filled out from reference TRBV7-2 and TRBJ2-3, the complete variable domain reads GAGVSQSPSNKVTEKGKDVELRCDPISGHTALYWYRQSLGQGLEFLIYFQGNSAPDKSGLPSDRFSAERTGGSVSTLTIQRTQQEDSAVYLCASSLSGPLISDTQYFGPGTRLTVL.

The V call is TRBV2, the J call TRBJ1-2, with D perhaps TRBD1 (6 bases). The CDR3 extends over 14 amino acids. Germline V gene sequence: CDR1 SNHLY, CDR2 FYNNEI. Trimming removed 7 bases at V and 4 bases at J, with 16 bases between. DNA of the CDR3: TGTGCCAGCACCCGAACTGGGGGCAGCTATGGCTACACCTTC. It translates to CASTRTGGSYGYTF. The full variable domain, its missing parts supplied by reference TRBV2 and TRBJ1-2, is EPEVTQTPSHQVTQMGQEVILRCVPISNHLYFYWYRQILGQKVEFLVSFYNNEISEKSEIFDDQFSVERPDGSNFTLKIRSTKLEDSAMYFCASTRTGGSYGYTFGSGTRLTVV.

The rearrangement links TRBV7-2 to TRBJ2-5; D is possibly TRBD1 (5 bases). The germline V gene encodes CDR1 SGHTA and CDR2 FQGNSA. The germline V and J ends were trimmed by 5 bases and 4 bases, with 14 bases remaining between them. This CDR3 comprises 14 residues. The CDR3 DNA reads as TGTGCCAGCAGCCAAGATCAGGGAACAGAGACCCAGTACTTC. It translates to CASSQDQGTETQYF.

The J gene is TRBJ1-2, the V gene TRBV20-1, with D maybe TRBD1 (5 bases). Germline CDR1 DFQATT, CDR2 SNEGSKA (reference sequence). This CDR3 contains 12 residues. V shed 1 base and J shed 5 bases, with 8 bases lying between them. CDR3 sequence reads: CSARGGGYGYTF. As DNA, the CDR3 is TGCAGTGCTAGAGGGGGCGGTTATGGCTACACCTTC.

This chain joins TRBV11-2 and TRBJ2-7; D might be TRBD1 (6 bases). There are 14 residues in the CDR3. CDR1 is SGHAT, CDR2 FQNNGV, per germline. V was trimmed by 5 bases and J by 1 base, leaving 12 bases between them. CDR3 loop: CASSEPGQSYEQYF. As DNA, the CDR3 is TGTGCCAGCAGCGAGCCCGGACAGTCCTACGAGCAGTACTTC.

This clonotype was counted at least ten times. CDR3 coding DNA: TGTGCCAGCAGTTGGGACAGGGACTATGGCTACACCTTC. Translating it yields CASSWDRDYGYTF. The gene calls are TRBV6-1 and TRBJ1-2, with 9 nucleotides matching TRBD1. This CDR3 is 13 amino acids long. Germline CDR1 MNHNS, CDR2 SASEGT. With V trimmed by 5 bases and J by 3 bases, 1 base remained unmatched.

This clonotype was counted only a few times. V usage is TRBV7-8 and J usage is TRBJ2-4; D uncertain. Trimming removed 1 base at V and 0 bases at J, with 10 bases between. Germline CDR1 is SGHVS and CDR2 is FQNEAQ. There are 16 residues in the CDR3. CDR3 nucleotide sequence: TGTGCCAGCAGCTTAGAGGAAACTTTAGCCAAAAACATTCAGTACTTC. Its translation: CASSLEETLAKNIQYF.

The CDR3: CASSQDRIRRADTQYF. CDR3 sequence (DNA): TGTGCCAGCAGCCAAGATCGAATCCGCCGGGCAGATACGCAGTATTTT. This chain links TRBV14 with TRBJ2-3; D is uncertain. V was cut by 0 bases and J by 4 bases, with 14 bases left in between. This CDR3 is built from 16 residues. Germline assignment: CDR1 SGHDN and CDR2 FVKESK. Using reference TRBV14 and TRBJ2-3 for the parts outside the CDR3, the full variable domain is EAGVTQFPSHSVIEKGQTVTLRCDPISGHDNLYWYRRVMGKEIKFLLHFVKESKQDESGMPNNRFLAERTGGTYSTLKVQPAELEDSGVYFCASSQDRIRRADTQYFGPGTRLTVL.

This chain connects TRBV20-1 to TRBJ2-5; 10 positions agree with TRBD2. Germline V gene data show CDR1 as DFQATT and CDR2 as SNEGSKA (reference sequence). CDR3 length equals 12 residues. With V trimmed by 3 bases and J by 10 bases, 5 bases remained unmatched. CDR3 bases: TGCAGTGCTAGCGGACTAGCGGTAGGCCAGTACTTC. This encodes CSASGLAVGQYF.

This clonotype showed up just a few times. The V and J genes are TRBV7-9 and TRBJ1-1; TRBD1 is a possible D gene (5 bases). Trimming shortened V by 5 bases and J by 7 bases, and 14 bases separated the two germline ends. There are 13 residues in the CDR3. Germline V CDR1 and CDR2: SEHNR, FQNEAQ (reference sequence). The CDR3 sequence is CASSLGRAVEAFF. The CDR3, as DNA: TGTGCCAGCAGCCTCGGCAGGGCCGTTGAAGCTTTCTTT.

The chain joins TRBV7-2 to TRBJ1-2; 7 bases agree with TRBD1. The CDR3 runs to 14 residues. The germline gives CDR1 SGHTA, CDR2 FQGNSA. The V gene end was trimmed by 4 bases and the J gene end by 8 bases; junction bases not matched to a gene: 10. This CDR3 reads CASSYPGQAGGYTF. The CDR3 DNA sequence: TGTGCCAGCAGCTATCCCGGACAGGCGGGCGGCTACACCTTC.

This clonotype has just a few counts. This sequence joins TRBV20-1 and TRBJ1-5; a weak D match, TRBD1 (5 bases). V was pared by 3 bases and J by 6 bases, with 15 bases between. The CDR3 extends over 14 amino acids. From germline, CDR1 is DFQATT and CDR2 SNEGSKA (reference sequence). CDR3 sequence: CSASSAGGSQPQHF. The CDR3 bases are TGCAGTGCTAGTTCAGCTGGGGGGAGTCAGCCCCAGCATTTT.

This clonotype was recorded a few times. The chain is built from TRBV7-2 and TRBJ1-2, with D perhaps TRBD1 (5 bases). CDR1 SGHTA and CDR2 FQGNSA come from the germline V gene. The V gene lost 11 bases and the J gene lost 0 bases, with 13 bases spanning the gap. The CDR3 length is 13 residues. The CDR3 reads CAGRRGPNYGYTF. Here the CDR3 DNA reads TGTGCCGGGCGGAGGGGCCCTAACTATGGCTACACCTTC.